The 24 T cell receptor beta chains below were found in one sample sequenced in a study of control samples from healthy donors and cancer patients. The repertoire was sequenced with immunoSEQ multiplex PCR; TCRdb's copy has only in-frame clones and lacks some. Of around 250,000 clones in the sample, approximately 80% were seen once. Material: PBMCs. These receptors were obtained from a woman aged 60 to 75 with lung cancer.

The CDR3 nucleotides read TGTGCCAGCAGTACCGGGGACAGTATTTCCTACGAGCAGTACTTC. Its protein product is CASSTGDSISYEQYF. The J gene is TRBJ2-7, the V gene TRBV6-2 or TRBV6-3; 7 bases map to TRBD1. V shed 5 bases and J 1 base; nucleotides not matched to a gene: 8. Germline lookup yields CDR1 MNHEY and CDR2 SVGEGT. The CDR3 totals 15 residues.

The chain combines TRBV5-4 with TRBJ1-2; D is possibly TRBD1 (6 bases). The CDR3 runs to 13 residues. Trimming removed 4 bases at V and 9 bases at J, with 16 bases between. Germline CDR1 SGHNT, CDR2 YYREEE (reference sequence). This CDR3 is CASSLTGAKSYTF. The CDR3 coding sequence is TGTGCCAGCAGCCTGACGGGGGCAAAGAGCTACACCTTC.

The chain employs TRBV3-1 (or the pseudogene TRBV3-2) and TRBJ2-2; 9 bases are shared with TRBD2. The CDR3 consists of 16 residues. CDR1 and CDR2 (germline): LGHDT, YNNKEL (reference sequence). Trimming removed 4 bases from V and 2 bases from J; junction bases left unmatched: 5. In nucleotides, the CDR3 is TGTGCCAGCAGCCCGCTAGCGGGGCTTAACACCGGGGAGCTGTTTTTT. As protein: CASSPLAGLNTGELFF.

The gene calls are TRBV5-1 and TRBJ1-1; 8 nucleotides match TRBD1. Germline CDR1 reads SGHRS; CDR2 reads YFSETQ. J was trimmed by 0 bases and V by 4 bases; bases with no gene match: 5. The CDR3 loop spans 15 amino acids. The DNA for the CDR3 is TGCGCCAGCAGCAGGCCGACAGGGGTGAACACTGAAGCTTTCTTT. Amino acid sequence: CASSRPTGVNTEAFF.

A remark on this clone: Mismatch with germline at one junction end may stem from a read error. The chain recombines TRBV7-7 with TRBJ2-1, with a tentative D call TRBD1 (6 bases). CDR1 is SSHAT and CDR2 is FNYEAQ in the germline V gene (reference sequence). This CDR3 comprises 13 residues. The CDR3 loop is CASSSDRQNEQFF. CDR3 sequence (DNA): TGTGCTAGCAGCTCTGACAGGCAAAATGAGCAGTTCTTC.

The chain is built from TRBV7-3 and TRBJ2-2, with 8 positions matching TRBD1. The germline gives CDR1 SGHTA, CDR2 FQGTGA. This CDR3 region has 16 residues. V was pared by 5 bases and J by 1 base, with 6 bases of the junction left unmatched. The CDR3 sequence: CASSPKGTGNTGELFF. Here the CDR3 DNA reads TGTGCCAGCAGCCCGAAAGGGACAGGGAACACCGGGGAGCTGTTTTTT. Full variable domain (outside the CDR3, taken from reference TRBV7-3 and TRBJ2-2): GAGVSQTPSNKVTEKGKYVELRCDPISGHTALYWYRQSLGQGPEFLIYFQGTGAADDSGLPNDRFFAVRPEGSVSTLKIQRTERGDSAVYLCASSPKGTGNTGELFFGEGSRLTVL.

The CDR3 sequence: CASSQAFGQGAFQGNTEAFF. The CDR3 nucleotides read TGTGCCAGCAGCCAAGCCTTCGGACAGGGGGCATTCCAGGGGAACACTGAAGCTTTCTTT. The chain links TRBV3-1 (or the pseudogene TRBV3-2) to TRBJ1-1, with TRBD1 identical over 11 bases. CDR1 is LGHDT and CDR2 is YNNKEL in the germline V gene (reference sequence). J lost 1 base, V lost 1 base, and 14 bases had no gene match. This CDR3 spans 20 amino acids.

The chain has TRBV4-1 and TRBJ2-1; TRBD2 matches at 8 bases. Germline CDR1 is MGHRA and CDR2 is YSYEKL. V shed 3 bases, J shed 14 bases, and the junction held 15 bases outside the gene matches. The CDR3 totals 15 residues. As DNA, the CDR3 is TGCGCCAGCAGCCAGGTTGGGGGCGGGAAAGCGGGGGAGTTCTTC. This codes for CASSQVGGGKAGEFF.

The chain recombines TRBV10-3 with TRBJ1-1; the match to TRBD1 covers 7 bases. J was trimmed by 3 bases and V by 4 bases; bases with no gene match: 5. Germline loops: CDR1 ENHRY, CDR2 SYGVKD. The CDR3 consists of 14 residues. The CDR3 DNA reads TGTGCCATCAGTGCGACAGGGATGGACACTGAAGCTTTCTTT. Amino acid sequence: CAISATGMDTEAFF.

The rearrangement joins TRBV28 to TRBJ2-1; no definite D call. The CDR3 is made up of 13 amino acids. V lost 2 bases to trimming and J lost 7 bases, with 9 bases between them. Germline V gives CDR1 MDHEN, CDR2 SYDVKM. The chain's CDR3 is CASSLVIENEQFF. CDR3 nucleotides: TGTGCCAGCAGTTTAGTGATCGAGAATGAGCAGTTCTTC.

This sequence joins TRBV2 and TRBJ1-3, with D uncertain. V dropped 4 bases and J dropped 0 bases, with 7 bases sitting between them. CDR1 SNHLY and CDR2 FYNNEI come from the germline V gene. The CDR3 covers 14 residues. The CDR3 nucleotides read TGTGCCAGCAGTGGTGGGGTCTCTGGAAACACCATATATTTT. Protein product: CASSGGVSGNTIYF.

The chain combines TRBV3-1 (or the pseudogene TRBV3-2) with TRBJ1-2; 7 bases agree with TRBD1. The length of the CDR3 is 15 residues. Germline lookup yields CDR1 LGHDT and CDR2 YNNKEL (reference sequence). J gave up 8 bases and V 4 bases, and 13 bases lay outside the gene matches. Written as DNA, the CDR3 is TGTGCCAGCAGCCGCGGACAGGTCCCCGTGTTGGGCTACACCTTC. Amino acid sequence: CASSRGQVPVLGYTF.

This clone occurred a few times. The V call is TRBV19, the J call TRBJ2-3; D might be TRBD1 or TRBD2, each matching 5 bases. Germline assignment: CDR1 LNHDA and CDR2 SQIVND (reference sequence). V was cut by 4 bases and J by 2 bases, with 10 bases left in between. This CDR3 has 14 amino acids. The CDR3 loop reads CASSNQGTTDTQYF. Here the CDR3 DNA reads TGTGCCAGTAGTAATCAAGGGACCACAGATACGCAGTATTTT.

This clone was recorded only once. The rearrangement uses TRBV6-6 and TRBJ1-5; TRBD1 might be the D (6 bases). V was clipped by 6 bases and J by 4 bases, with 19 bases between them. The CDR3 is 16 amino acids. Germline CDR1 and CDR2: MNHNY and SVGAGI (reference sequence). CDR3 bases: TGTGCCAGCAGCCGATACAGGGTGGGGGAAAATCAGCCCCAGCATTTT. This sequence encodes CASSRYRVGENQPQHF.

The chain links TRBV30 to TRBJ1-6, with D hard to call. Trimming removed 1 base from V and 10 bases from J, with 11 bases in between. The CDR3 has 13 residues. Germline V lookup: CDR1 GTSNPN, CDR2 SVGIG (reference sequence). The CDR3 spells CAWSASRASPLHF. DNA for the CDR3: TGTGCCTGGAGTGCCTCTAGAGCCTCACCCCTCCACTTT.

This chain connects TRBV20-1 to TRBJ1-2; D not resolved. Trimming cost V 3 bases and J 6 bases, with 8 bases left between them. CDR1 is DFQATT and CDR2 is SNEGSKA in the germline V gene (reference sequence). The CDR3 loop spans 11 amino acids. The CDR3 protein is CSASLGNGYTF. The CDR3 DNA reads TGCAGTGCTAGTCTTGGAAATGGCTACACCTTC.

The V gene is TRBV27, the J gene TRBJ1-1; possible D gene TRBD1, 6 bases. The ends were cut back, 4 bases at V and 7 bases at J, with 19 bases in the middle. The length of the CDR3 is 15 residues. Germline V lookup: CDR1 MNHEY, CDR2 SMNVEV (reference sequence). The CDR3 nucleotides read TGTGCCAGCAGTTCCTATAATACAGGGATGGATGAAGCTTTCTTT. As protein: CASSSYNTGMDEAFF.

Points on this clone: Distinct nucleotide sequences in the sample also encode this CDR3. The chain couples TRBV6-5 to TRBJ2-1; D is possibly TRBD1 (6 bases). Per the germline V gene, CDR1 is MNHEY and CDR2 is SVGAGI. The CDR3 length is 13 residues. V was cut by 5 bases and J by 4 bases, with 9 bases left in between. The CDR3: CASSPTGYNEQFF. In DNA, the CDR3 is TGTGCCAGCAGTCCGACAGGATACAATGAGCAGTTCTTC.

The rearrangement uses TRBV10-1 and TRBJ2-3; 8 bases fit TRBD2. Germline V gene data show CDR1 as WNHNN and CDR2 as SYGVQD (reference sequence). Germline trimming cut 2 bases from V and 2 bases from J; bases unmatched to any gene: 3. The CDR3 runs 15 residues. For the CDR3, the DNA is TGCGCCAGCAGTGAGATAGCGGGGACCACAGATACGCAGTATTTT. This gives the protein CASSEIAGTTDTQYF.

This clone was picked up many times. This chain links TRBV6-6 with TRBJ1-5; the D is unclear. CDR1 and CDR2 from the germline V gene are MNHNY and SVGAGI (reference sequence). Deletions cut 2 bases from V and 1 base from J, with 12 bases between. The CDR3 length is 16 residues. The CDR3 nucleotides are TGTGCCAGCAGTTACAGTATCATCCGAAGCAATCAGCCCCAGCATTTT. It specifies CASSYSIIRSNQPQHF.

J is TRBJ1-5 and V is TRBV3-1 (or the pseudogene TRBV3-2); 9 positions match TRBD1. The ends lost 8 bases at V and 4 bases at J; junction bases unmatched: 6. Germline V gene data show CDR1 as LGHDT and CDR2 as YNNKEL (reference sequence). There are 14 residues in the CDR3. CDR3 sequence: CASGRTGDNQPQHF. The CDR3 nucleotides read TGTGCCAGCGGGCGGACAGGGGATAATCAGCCCCAGCATTTT.

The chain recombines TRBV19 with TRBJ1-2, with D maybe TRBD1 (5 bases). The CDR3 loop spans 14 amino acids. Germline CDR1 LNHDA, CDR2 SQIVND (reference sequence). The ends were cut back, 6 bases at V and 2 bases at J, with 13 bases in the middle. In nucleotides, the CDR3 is TGTGCCAGTAGCCGGGGACGGTGGAACTATGGCTACACCTTC. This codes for CASSRGRWNYGYTF.

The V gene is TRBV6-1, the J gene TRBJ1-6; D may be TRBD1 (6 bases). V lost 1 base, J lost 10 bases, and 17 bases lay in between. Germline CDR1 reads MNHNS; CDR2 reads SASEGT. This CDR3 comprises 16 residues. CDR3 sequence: CASSEGWGGAASPLHF. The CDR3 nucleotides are TGTGCCAGCAGTGAAGGATGGGGGGGGGCAGCGTCACCCCTCCACTTT.

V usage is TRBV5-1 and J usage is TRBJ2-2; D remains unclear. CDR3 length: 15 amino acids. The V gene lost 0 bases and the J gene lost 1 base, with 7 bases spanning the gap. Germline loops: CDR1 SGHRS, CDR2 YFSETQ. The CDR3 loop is CASSLAGKNTGELFF. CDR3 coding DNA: TGCGCCAGCAGCTTGGCGGGCAAGAACACCGGGGAGCTGTTTTTT. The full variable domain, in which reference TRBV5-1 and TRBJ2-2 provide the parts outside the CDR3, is KAGVTQTPRYLIKTRGQQVTLSCSPISGHRSVSWYQQTPGQGLQFLFEYFSETQRNKGNFPGRFSGRQFSNSRSEMNVSTLELGDSALYLCASSLAGKNTGELFFGEGSRLTVL.